The clone carrying this T cell receptor (beta chain) was counted a few times. The target antigen is unknown. The CDR3 loop spans 14 amino acids. Looked up from germline, CDR1 is SGDLS and CDR2 is YYNGEE. The V end was cut by 0 bases, the J end by 4 bases, with 10 bases between. The data stem from a study of T cells in localized non-small cell lung cancer. Study observations and caveats: Longer overall survival associated with higher blood T cell density; shorter survival with higher adjacent-lung clonality. Uninvolved adjacent lung had higher T cell clonality than tumor and all other tissues. Across samples, adjacent lung featured a median 57 of the top 100 tumor clones.

The protocol was immunoSEQ multiplex PCR, while the TCRdb copy is restricted to in-frame clones and leaves out a portion. Among roughly 4,000 clones, around 28% were seen once, and the ten largest hold less than 15%. The chain employs TRBV9 and TRBJ1-1; the D is unclear. Sample: lung tumor tissue, taken before any cancer treatment. The TCR sequence derives from a man aged 40 to 70 with stage II lung adenocarcinoma. This CDR3 reads CASSVGGPGTEAFF. DNA for the CDR3: TGTGCCAGCAGCGTAGGCGGGCCGGGCACTGAAGCTTTCTTT.